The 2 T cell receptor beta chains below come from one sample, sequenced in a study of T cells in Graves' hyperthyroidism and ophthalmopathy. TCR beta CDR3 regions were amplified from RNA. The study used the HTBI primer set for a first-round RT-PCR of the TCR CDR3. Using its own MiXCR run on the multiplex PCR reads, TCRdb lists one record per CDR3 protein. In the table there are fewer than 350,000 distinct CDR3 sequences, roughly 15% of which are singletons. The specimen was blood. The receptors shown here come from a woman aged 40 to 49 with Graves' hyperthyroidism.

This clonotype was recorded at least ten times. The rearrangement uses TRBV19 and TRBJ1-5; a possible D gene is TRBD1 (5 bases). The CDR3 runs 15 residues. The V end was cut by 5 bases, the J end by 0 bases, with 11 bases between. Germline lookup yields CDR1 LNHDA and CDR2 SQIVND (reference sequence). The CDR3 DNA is TGTGCCAGTAGTCGGGGGAAAAATAGCAATCAGCCCCAGCATTTT. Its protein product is CASSRGKNSNQPQHF.

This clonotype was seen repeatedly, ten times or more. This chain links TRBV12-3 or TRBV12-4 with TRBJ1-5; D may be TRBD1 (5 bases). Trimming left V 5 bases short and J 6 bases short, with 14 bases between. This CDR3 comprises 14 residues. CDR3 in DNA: TGTGCCAGCAGTCCGCAGGGTTCCAGTCAGCCCCAGCATTTT. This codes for CASSPQGSSQPQHF.